The clone carrying this TCR beta chain was seen a few times. The repertoire was sequenced with immunoSEQ multiplex PCR; TCRdb's copy has only in-frame clones and lacks some. This sample has more than 250,000 clones; 75% to 90% occur once, and the top ten carry approximately 2.2%. The CDR3 spans 14 residues. Germline-derived CDR1 and CDR2 are MGHRA and YSYEKL. Trimming took 3 bases from V and 6 from J; bases not matched to a gene: 5. The source of the sample is a study of blood T cell repertoires in COVID-19. The material sequenced was peripheral blood. The rearrangement uses TRBV4-1 and TRBJ2-7; the match to TRBD1 covers 10 bases. This receptor was obtained from a woman in her twenties or thirties who had recovered from COVID-19. The CDR3 region has the DNA TGCGCCAGCAGCCAGGGAAGACAGGGGGCCGAGCAGTACTTC. The encoded protein is CASSQGRQGAEQYF.